These T cell receptor beta chains were read from a single sample in a study of metastatic and nonmetastatic thyroid tumors. With MiXCR, TCRdb reprocessed the PCR reads. This table has more than 20,000 clones, approximately 11% appearing once. Sequencing input: blood. The origin of the receptors is a female donor with papillary thyroid cancer or a benign thyroid nodule (not recorded which). Some clones in this sample may be carry-over from other donors' samples. Both conserved end residues are part of each CDR3. A D gene is named only where the DNA matches it firmly. Some rows have no size entry. The others give once, few or many, or a class for an expanded clone.

>TRBJ2-7|medium-sized|TRBV28|NA
CASSRVAVQDEQYF
TGTGCCAGCAGCCGGGTGGCGGTCCAGGACGAGCAGTACTTC
>TRBJ2-7|many|TRBV11-2|TRBD2
CASTLSSGSGYEQYF
TGTGCCAGCACCCTATCTAGCGGGAGTGGATACGAGCAGTACTTC
>TRBJ2-2|medium-sized|TRBV25-1|TRBD2
CASSRTGGAGELFF
TGTGCCAGCAGTAGAACGGGAGGGGCCGGGGAGCTGTTTTTT
>TRBJ2-5|few|TRBV11-2|TRBD1
CASSSTFGDRGQETQYF
TGTGCCAGCAGCTCCACCTTCGGGGACAGGGGCCAAGAGACCCAGTACTTC
>TRBJ2-4|NA|TRBV9|NA
CASSPRSGDIQYF
TGTGCCAGCAGCCCGCGGTCGGGGGACATTCAGTACTTC
>TRBJ2-7|NA|TRBV20-1|TRBD1
CSARTGSNEQYF
TGCAGTGCCCGGACAGGAAGTAACGAGCAGTACTTC
>TRBJ1-1|many|TRBV29-1|TRBD1
CSVDWTGLDTEAFF
TGCAGCGTCGACTGGACAGGGTTGGACACTGAAGCTTTCTTT
>TRBJ2-2|many|TRBV2|NA
CASSEQATGELFF
TGTGCCAGCAGTGAACAAGCCACCGGGGAGCTGTTTTTT
>TRBJ2-1|NA|TRBV19|TRBD2
CASSIGLASFGEQFF
TGTGCCAGTAGTATAGGACTAGCGTCATTTGGGGAGCAGTTCTTC
>TRBJ2-2|NA|TRBV11-1|NA
CASSPPGASGQNTGELFF
TGTGCCAGCAGCCCCCCGGGGGCTAGCGGACAAAACACCGGGGAGCTGTTTTTT
>TRBJ2-3|many|TRBV6-2/TRBV6-3|TRBD1
CASSLYRGIGTDTQYF
TGTGCCAGCAGTTTATACAGGGGGATTGGGACAGATACGCAGTATTTT
>TRBJ2-5|NA|TRBV9|TRBD2
CASIGRGLAGVGSQYF
TGTGCCAGCATCGGACGGGGACTAGCGGGAGTTGGGAGCCAGTACTTC
>TRBJ2-5|many|TRBV7-9|NA
CASSLASGELETQYF
TGTGCCAGCAGCTTAGCGAGTGGGGAGCTAGAGACCCAGTACTTC
>TRBJ2-5|NA|TRBV6-2/TRBV6-3|NA
CASSYSGGDETRYF
TGTGCCAGCAGTTACTCGGGGGGAGATGAGACCCGGTACTTC
>TRBJ2-7|NA|TRBV3-1|NA
CASSQVGFAYEQYF
TGTGCCAGCAGCCAAGTTGGGTTTGCCTACGAGCAGTACTTC
>TRBJ2-5|NA|TRBV7-9|TRBD2
CDSSRRTSGRWETQYF
TGTGACAGCAGCCGTCGGACTAGCGGGAGGTGGGAGACCCAGTACTTC